Described below is a single TCR beta chain sequence and its context. 13 Jbeta primers and 60 Vbeta primers were used for the PCR. Produced via immunoSEQ multiplex PCR; TCRdb's table is partial and in-frame only. Of about 190,000 clones in the sample, about 81% were seen once. This record belongs to a study of cytomegalovirus exposure and HLA in healthy donors. CDR1 is MNHNS and CDR2 is SASEGT in the germline V gene. V was shortened by 6 bases and J by 7 bases, with 15 bases between the two germline ends. This CDR3 spans 14 amino acids. This receptor was identified in a man between 25 and 39 years old in good health and CMV-seropositive. The material sequenced was PBMCs. The chain couples TRBV6-1 to TRBJ1-4; D remains unclear. In nucleotides, the CDR3 is TGTGCCAGCAGCCCGGGAATTGAGACTGAAAAACTGTTTTTT. Translated, it gives CASSPGIETEKLFF.